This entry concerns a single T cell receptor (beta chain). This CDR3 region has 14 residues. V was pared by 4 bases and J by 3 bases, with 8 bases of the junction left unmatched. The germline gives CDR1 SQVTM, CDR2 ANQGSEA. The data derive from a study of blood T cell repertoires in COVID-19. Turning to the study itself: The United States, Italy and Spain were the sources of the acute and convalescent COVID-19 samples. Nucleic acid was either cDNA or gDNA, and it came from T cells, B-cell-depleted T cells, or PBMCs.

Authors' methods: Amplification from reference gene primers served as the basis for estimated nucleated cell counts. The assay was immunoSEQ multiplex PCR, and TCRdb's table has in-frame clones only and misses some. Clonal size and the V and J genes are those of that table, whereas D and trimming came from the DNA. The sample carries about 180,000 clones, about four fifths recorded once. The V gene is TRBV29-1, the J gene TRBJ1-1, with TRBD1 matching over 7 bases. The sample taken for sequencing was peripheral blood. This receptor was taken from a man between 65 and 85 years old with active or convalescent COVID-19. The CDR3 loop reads CSVGRTGADTEAFF. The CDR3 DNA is TGCAGCGTTGGGCGTACAGGGGCAGACACTGAAGCTTTCTTT.